Listed here are 17 T cell receptor beta chains from one sample, sequenced in a study of beta chain features in type 1 diabetes. Notes on the study in general: TCRB CDR3s from Type 1 diabetes patients were moderately but significantly shorter in all four CD4+ subsets.

TCRB transcripts that were expressed got sequenced, as all of the isolated RNA had been reverse transcribed. Using immunoSEQ multiplex PCR, the repertoire was profiled, and TCRdb retains in-frame clones only, with some absent. Of 400,000 or so clones in the sample, over 10% were seen once. Antigens of these TCRs are unknown. The sequenced sample consisted of naive CD4+ T cells from blood. All receptors derive from a woman under 30 with type 1 diabetes.

This clone occurred a few times. The chain recombines TRBV7-2 with TRBJ2-1; TRBD2 is a possible D gene (5 bases). CDR3 size: 15 residues. Between the trimmed V and J ends, which lost 4 bases and 8 bases, there was a span of 18 bases. Germline V gene sequence: CDR1 SGHTA, CDR2 FQGNSA. The CDR3 coding sequence is TGTGCCAGCAGCTCGTCGACGGCGGGTTTCTATGAGCAGTTCTTC. Translated, it gives CASSSSTAGFYEQFF.

The sample holds a few counts of this clone. The chain recombines TRBV2 with TRBJ1-1; 7 bases map to TRBD1. Germline-derived CDR1 and CDR2 are SNHLY and FYNNEI. J gave up 0 bases and V 9 bases, and 4 bases lay outside the gene matches. CDR3 length: 13 residues. CDR3 sequence: CARQTGLNTEAFF. DNA of the CDR3: TGTGCCAGACAGACAGGGTTGAACACTGAAGCTTTCTTT. Full variable domain (rest looked up from reference TRBV2 and TRBJ1-1): EPEVTQTPSHQVTQMGQEVILRCVPISNHLYFYWYRQILGQKVEFLVSFYNNEISEKSEIFDDQFSVERPDGSNFTLKIRSTKLEDSAMYFCARQTGLNTEAFFGQGTRLTVV.

This clone was seen a few times. The CDR3 coding sequence is TGTGCCATCAGTGCTCGGCCGGGACAAGAGACCCAGTACTTC. Its translation is CAISARPGQETQYF. This chain connects TRBV10-3 to TRBJ2-5, with a possible D match to TRBD2 (5 bases). CDR3 length: 14 residues. Germline CDR1 and CDR2: ENHRY and SYGVKD. Trimming left V 4 bases short and J 2 bases short, with 11 bases between.

This clone was counted between two and nine times. The V and J genes are TRBV5-4 and TRBJ2-1; TRBD2 might be the D (5 bases). CDR1 is SGHNT and CDR2 is YYREEE in the germline V gene (reference sequence). The V end lost 0 bases, the J end lost 15 bases, and 19 bases lay between the germline ends. This CDR3 region has 14 residues. Here the CDR3 reads CASSLAPSNPIGFF. In DNA, the CDR3 is TGTGCCAGCAGCTTGGCTCCTAGCAACCCTATCGGGTTCTTC.

This clone was observed a few times. The V and J genes are TRBV10-3 and TRBJ2-2; TRBD1 aligns across 8 bases. The germline V gene encodes CDR1 ENHRY and CDR2 SYGVKD. This CDR3 is 14 amino acids long. V shed 6 bases, J shed 4 bases, and the junction held 4 bases outside the gene matches. CDR3 region: CAISQQGGTGELFF. As DNA, the CDR3 is TGTGCCATCAGCCAACAGGGGGGCACCGGGGAGCTGTTTTTT.

The chain has TRBV25-1 and TRBJ2-2, with D possibly matching TRBD1 (6 bases). The CDR3 spans 14 residues. V was pared by 4 bases and J by 3 bases, with 9 bases between. The germline V gene encodes CDR1 MGHDK and CDR2 SYGVNS. CDR3 coding DNA: TGTGCCAGCAGTGCTACAGGGTACACCGGGGAGCTGTTTTTT. Its protein product is CASSATGYTGELFF. The full variable domain, rest sourced from reference TRBV25-1 and TRBJ2-2, is EADIYQTPRYLVIGTGKKITLECSQTMGHDKMYWYQQDPGMELHLIHYSYGVNSTEKGDLSSESTVSRIRTEHFPLTLESARPSHTSQYLCASSATGYTGELFFGEGSRLTVL.

The rearrangement links TRBV7-9 to TRBJ1-5, with D tentatively TRBD1 (6 bases). The CDR3 has 15 amino acids. CDR1 and CDR2 from the germline V gene are SEHNR and FQNEAQ (reference sequence). The V end lost 1 base, the J end lost 4 bases, and 11 bases lay between the germline ends. DNA of the CDR3: TGTGCCAGCAGCTTAGAAGGGGGGGCTAATCAGCCCCAGCATTTT. It specifies CASSLEGGANQPQHF.

In this sample, this clone turned up a few times. The chain joins TRBV5-1 to TRBJ2-3; 12 bases are shared with TRBD2. The V segment lost 4 bases and the J segment 3 bases; nucleotides outside the gene matches: 6. The CDR3 totals 16 residues. CDR1 is SGHRS and CDR2 is YFSETQ in the germline V gene. The CDR3 nucleotides read TGCGCCAGCAGCCCGTACCTAGCGGGAGGGACAGATACGCAGTATTTT. Translating gives CASSPYLAGGTDTQYF.

The chain employs TRBV11-2 and TRBJ2-1; 14 bases map to TRBD2. Germline V gives CDR1 SGHAT, CDR2 FQNNGV. V trimming: 11 bases; J trimming: 9 bases; junction bases outside the gene matches: 12. The CDR3 has 15 amino acids. The CDR3 protein is CAEQPGLAGVSEQFF. DNA of the CDR3: TGTGCCGAACAACCGGGACTAGCGGGGGTTAGTGAGCAGTTCTTC.

This chain links TRBV14 with TRBJ1-2; D remains unclear. Trimming cost V 1 base and J 0 bases, with 6 bases left between them. Germline V gives CDR1 SGHDN, CDR2 FVKESK. The CDR3 is made up of 14 amino acids. CDR3 in DNA: TGTGCCAGCAGCCAAGTGTCAGCTAACTATGGCTACACCTTC. Translation gives CASSQVSANYGYTF.

The chain has TRBV15 and TRBJ2-7; D is perhaps TRBD2 (5 bases). The CDR3 spans 14 residues. Germline CDR1 LNHNV, CDR2 YYDKDF (reference sequence). V was pared by 0 bases and J by 3 bases, with 9 bases between. CDR3 region: CATSRDGAVYEQYF. Written as DNA, the CDR3 is TGTGCCACCAGCAGAGATGGAGCGGTCTACGAGCAGTACTTC. Full variable domain (rest looked up from reference TRBV15 and TRBJ2-7): DAMVIQNPRYQVTQFGKPVTLSCSQTLNHNVMYWYQQKSSQAPKLLFHYYDKDFNNEADTPDNFQSRRPNTSFCFLDIRSPGLGDTAMYLCATSRDGAVYEQYFGPGTRLTVT.

The chain uses TRBV28 and TRBJ2-2; 7 bases align to TRBD2. Germline V gives CDR1 MDHEN, CDR2 SYDVKM. Unmatched junction bases numbered 9, after V lost 2 bases and J lost 6 bases. The CDR3 length is 16 residues. The CDR3 loop is CASSLPQASGPGELFF. In DNA form, the CDR3 reads TGTGCCAGCAGTTTACCCCAGGCTAGCGGCCCCGGGGAGCTGTTTTTT.

The genes are TRBV29-1 and TRBJ2-2; a weak D match, TRBD1 (6 bases). Germline V gene data show CDR1 as SQVTM and CDR2 as ANQGSEA. CDR3 size: 14 residues. The V end lost 4 bases, the J end lost 1 base, and 10 bases lay between the germline ends. The CDR3 is CSVGRTENTGELFF. In DNA form, the CDR3 reads TGCAGCGTTGGTCGGACAGAGAACACCGGGGAGCTGTTTTTT.

The chain combines TRBV5-1 with TRBJ2-3; the D gene is possibly TRBD1 (5 bases). The length of the CDR3 is 15 residues. Germline CDR1 and CDR2: SGHRS and YFSETQ. V lost 0 bases to trimming and J lost 5 bases, with 13 bases between them. The DNA for the CDR3 is TGCGCCAGCAGCTTGGAAGGCAGGGTCCAAGATACGCAGTATTTT. Its translation is CASSLEGRVQDTQYF.

The V gene is TRBV9, the J gene TRBJ2-1; 9 nucleotides line up with TRBD2. The CDR3 length is 16 residues. The junction had 7 bases not matched to a gene; V was cut back by 0 bases and J by 6 bases. Germline V gene data show CDR1 as SGDLS and CDR2 as YYNGEE. DNA for the CDR3: TGTGCCAGCAGCGTAGGCGGGAGGGCCCTGGGCAATGAGCAGTTCTTC. Its protein product is CASSVGGRALGNEQFF. Variable domain in full (rest from reference TRBV9 and TRBJ2-1): DSGVTQTPKHLITATGQRVTLRCSPRSGDLSVYWYQQSLDQGLQFLIQYYNGEERAKGNILERFSAQQFPDLHSELNLSSLELGDSALYFCASSVGGRALGNEQFFGPGTRLTVL.

V and J are TRBV5-1 and TRBJ2-5; 9 bases fit TRBD2. Germline trimming cut 0 bases from V and 5 bases from J; bases unmatched to any gene: 8. Germline loops: CDR1 SGHRS, CDR2 YFSETQ. The CDR3 length is 16 residues. The CDR3 spells CASSLGPGLARETQYF. The CDR3 nucleotides read TGCGCCAGCAGCTTGGGTCCGGGACTAGCTAGGGAGACCCAGTACTTC.

The chain joins TRBV7-3 to TRBJ2-7; 11 nucleotides line up with TRBD2. Trimming at V came to 10 bases and at J to 3 bases, leaving 14 bases not matched to a gene. The CDR3 loop spans 16 amino acids. Germline V gene data show CDR1 as SGHTA and CDR2 as FQGTGA. DNA for the CDR3: TGTGCCACCTTCCCACCCTCGGGACTAGCGGTCTACGAGCAGTACTTC. Translation: CATFPPSGLAVYEQYF.